Shown below are 7 T cell receptor beta chains from a single sample sequenced in a study of vaccination and CD4 T cells after COVID-19. The antigens of these receptors remain unknown. Sequencing of DNA taken from cultured CD4+ T cells relied on the Oncomine TCR Beta short-read assay. TCRdb analysed the PCR reads with MiXCR anew, one entry per CDR3 protein. The sample carries 20,000 or so distinct CDR3 sequences, about 45% recorded once. Treatment denoted: 10-day PBMC culture with coronavirus spike peptide pools or control peptides (ViraFEST assay). The sequenced sample was cultured CD4+ T cells from blood. The source of these receptors is a human donor with COVID-19.

This chain joins TRBV7-2 and TRBJ1-5, with unresolved D. Germline values: CDR1 SGHTA, CDR2 FQGNSA. The CDR3 runs 16 residues. Trimming stripped 1 base from V and 1 base from J, with 11 bases between. This chain's CDR3 is CASSLVLERSNQPQHF. The CDR3 DNA sequence: TGTGCCAGCAGCTTAGTTCTGGAGAGGAGCAATCAGCCCCAGCATTTT.

The chain employs TRBV7-2 and TRBJ1-2; possible D gene TRBD1, 5 bases. Per the germline V gene, CDR1 is SGHTA and CDR2 is FQGNSA. This CDR3 has 12 amino acids. V was clipped by 1 base and J by 8 bases, with 8 bases between them. CDR3 sequence reads: CASSLDRRGYTF. CDR3 coding DNA: TGTGCCAGCAGCTTAGACAGGAGGGGCTACACCTTC.

The CDR3 region has the DNA TGTGCCAGCAGTGAAGGTCGGGGCAGGGGTCTTCAAGAGACCCAGTACTTC. Encoded protein: CASSEGRGRGLQETQYF. The chain uses TRBV25-1 and TRBJ2-5; tentatively, D is TRBD1 (6 bases). This CDR3 region has 17 residues. Between the trimmed V and J ends, which lost 2 bases and 2 bases, there was a span of 18 bases. Germline loops: CDR1 MGHDK, CDR2 SYGVNS. The full variable domain, completed using reference TRBV25-1 and TRBJ2-5, is EADIYQTPRYLVIGTGKKITLECSQTMGHDKMYWYQQDPGMELHLIHYSYGVNSTEKGDLSSESTVSRIRTEHFPLTLESARPSHTSQYLCASSEGRGRGLQETQYFGPGTRLLVL.

Here the CDR3 DNA reads TGCAGTGCTAGAGATCTCGGGGCAGTCTATGGCTACACCTTC. Amino acid sequence: CSARDLGAVYGYTF. The chain combines TRBV20-1 with TRBJ1-2; D may be TRBD1 (5 bases). Germline CDR1 and CDR2: DFQATT and SNEGSKA (reference sequence). CDR3 length: 14 residues. The V end lost 0 bases, the J end lost 4 bases, and 12 bases lay between the germline ends.

This chain links TRBV6-1 with TRBJ2-5, with 11 bases lining up with TRBD1. The length of the CDR3 is 17 residues. Trimming cost V 5 bases and J 5 bases; bases outside gene matches: 13. Germline-derived CDR1 and CDR2 are MNHNS and SASEGT. The CDR3 nucleotides are TGTGCCAGCAGTCCTCGGACAGGGGGCTTTGTTTGGGAGACCCAGTACTTC. Translating it yields CASSPRTGGFVWETQYF.

This clonotype was recorded a few times. This chain uses TRBV6-1 with TRBJ2-4, with TRBD1 matching over 8 bases. Germline-derived CDR1 and CDR2 are MNHNS and SASEGT. The CDR3 consists of 14 residues. The V and J ends lost 5 bases and 6 bases, in that order; junction bases with no gene match: 6. This CDR3 is CASSQKGQGNIQYF. CDR3 coding DNA: TGTGCCAGCAGTCAAAAAGGACAGGGAAACATTCAGTACTTC.

The chain uses TRBV5-5 and TRBJ2-3, with D tentatively TRBD1 (6 bases). The CDR3 has 15 residues. With 4 bases removed from V and 6 bases from J, the gap between germline ends came to 18 bases. Per the germline V gene, CDR1 is SGHKS and CDR2 is YYEKEE (reference sequence). The CDR3 spells CASSLGQGMMDTQYF. The CDR3 DNA follows: TGTGCCAGCAGCCTCGGGCAGGGGATGATGGATACGCAGTATTTT.